Listed below are T cell receptor beta chains from one sample, sequenced in a study of a mutant IDH1 vaccine in newly diagnosed glioma. For these TCRs, the target antigens are not known. Using immunoSEQ multiplex PCR, the repertoire was profiled, and TCRdb retains in-frame clones only, with some absent. The sample consists of some 33,000 clones, around 73% of them appearing once. The source material was PBMCs, sampled from a glioma patient whose treatment included an IDH1 peptide vaccine. Receptor source: a woman between 40 and 55 years old with glioma. CDR3s include the opening cysteine and the closing phenylalanine or tryptophan. D genes are given only for firm matches. Clone size is shown for a subset of rows, as once, few, many or a class of expanded clone.

TRBV19	TRBJ2-4	once	TRBD1	TGTGCCAGTAGGATCGGGACAGAGAAAAACATTCAGTACTTC	CASRIGTEKNIQYF
TRBV30	TRBJ2-2	once	TRBD1	TGTGCCTGGAGTGGTAGGGGGCAGGGCGGGGAGCTGTTTTTT	CAWSGRGQGGELFF
TRBV27	TRBJ1-5	NA	TRBD1	TGTGCCAGCAGTTTAGACAGGGCCAAAAATCAGCCCCAGCATTTT	CASSLDRAKNQPQHF
TRBV10-3	TRBJ2-5	few	TRBD2	TGTGCCATCAGTGAGTGGGGGAGGGGCACCACTGGGACCCAGTACTTC	CAISEWGRGTTGTQYF
TRBV5-1	TRBJ2-7	NA	NA	TGCGCCAGCAGCTTGACTAGGGGTGCGGACGAGCAGTACTTC	CASSLTRGADEQYF
TRBV6-6	TRBJ1-5	NA	NA	TGTGCCAGCAGTTACTCGACGGGGAGTAGCAATCAGCCCCAGCATTTT	CASSYSTGSSNQPQHF
TRBV10-3	TRBJ2-3	NA	NA	TGTGCCACCCGGGCGAGCGCCGCGACTAGCACAGATACGCAGTATTTT	CATRASAATSTDTQYF
TRBV18	TRBJ2-3	NA	TRBD1	TGTGCCAGCTCCCGGCCGGGACAGGGAACAGATACGCAGTATTTT	CASSRPGQGTDTQYF
TRBV5-1	TRBJ2-7	NA	TRBD2	TGCGCCAGCAGCTTGGGGGGGACTAGCGGGGGGTACGAGCAGTACTTC	CASSLGGTSGGYEQYF
TRBV9	TRBJ1-2	NA	TRBD1	TGTGCCAGCAGCACTGACAGGGTAAGCGCCTATGGCTACACCTTC	CASSTDRVSAYGYTF
TRBV7-9	TRBJ2-2	NA	NA	TGTGCCGCCCCGGTGAGAACCGGGGAGCTGTTTTTT	CAAPVRTGELFF
TRBV9	TRBJ2-1	NA	NA	TGTGCCAGCAGCGTAGGTGGTAGGCCATATGAGCAGTTCTTC	CASSVGGRPYEQFF
TRBV19	TRBJ1-2	NA	TRBD1	TGTGCCAGTAGTATAGGAGCAGGGGGCGCGTCGGACGGCTACACCTTC	CASSIGAGGASDGYTF
TRBV1	TRBJ1-1	once	NA	TGCACCAGCAGCCAAGGTTACCTCCTTATTGAAGCTTTCTTT	CTSSQGYLLIEAFF
TRBV4-1	TRBJ2-3	NA	NA	TGCGCCAGCAGTAAAGGATTTTTCACAGATACGCAGTATTTT	CASSKGFFTDTQYF
TRBV7-2	TRBJ1-5	once	NA	TGTGCCAGCAGCTCTTCTGCAGAGCAGCCCCAGCATTTT	CASSSSAEQPQHF
TRBV13	TRBJ2-7	NA	TRBD1	TGTGCCAGCAGCTTCGGGGCCCAGGGGGTCTCCTACGAGCAGTACTTC	CASSFGAQGVSYEQYF
TRBV6-5	TRBJ1-1	NA	NA	TGTGCCAGCAGTGCCCGCCCTGGGCCCACTGAAGCTTTCTTT	CASSARPGPTEAFF
TRBV7-6	TRBJ1-3	NA	NA	TGTGCCAGCAGCACCGACAGGCTGAGTGCTGGAAACACCATATATTTT	CASSTDRLSAGNTIYF
TRBV10-3	TRBJ1-2	NA	NA	TGTGCCATCAGTACAGGGATTCCCTATGGCTACACCTTC	CAISTGIPYGYTF
TRBV7-2	TRBJ2-7	NA	NA	TGTGCCAGCACCTGGGGGGACGGAGGGGGGGAGAGAAAACAGTACTTC	CASTWGDGGGERKQYF
TRBV5-5	TRBJ2-7	NA	NA	TGTGCCAGCAGCTTGAGACAGAACTACGAGCAGTACTTC	CASSLRQNYEQYF
TRBV10-2	TRBJ1-2	NA	NA	TGCGCCAGCAGCTCCCCCGCGCCTAGCACTGGCTACACCTTC	CASSSPAPSTGYTF
TRBV27	TRBJ2-1	once	NA	TGTGCCAGCAGTTTATTCGGCGGGGGCCTGAATGAGCAGTTCTTC	CASSLFGGGLNEQFF
TRBV4-1	TRBJ2-7	once	NA	TGCGCCAGCAGTCTCCGAAGGGGATTCCACGAGCAGTACTTC	CASSLRRGFHEQYF
TRBV27	TRBJ2-7	NA	NA	TGTGCCAGCAGTTTAGGGCCTTTGGTCGAGCAGTACTTC	CASSLGPLVEQYF
TRBV10-2	TRBJ2-7	NA	NA	TGCGCCAGCAGTGTCGGTCGGGCGAGGGACTCCTCCTGGGAGCAGTACTTC	CASSVGRARDSSWEQYF
TRBV7-2	TRBJ2-5	NA	NA	TGTGCCAGCAGCTTAAACGGGGGTGGGGAGACCCAGTACTTC	CASSLNGGGETQYF
TRBV5-1	TRBJ2-7	NA	TRBD2	TGCGCCAGCAGCTCCGGGACTAGCGGGCCTCTTAGCTCCTACGAGCAGTACTTC	CASSSGTSGPLSSYEQYF
TRBV5-1	TRBJ1-3	NA	NA	TGCGCCACCAGTGACGGGTCCCTCTCTGGAAACACCATATATTTT	CATSDGSLSGNTIYF
TRBV7-2	TRBJ2-7	NA	TRBD2	TGTGCCAGCAGCTTAGGAGGGACTAGCGGCGACGAGCAGTACTTC	CASSLGGTSGDEQYF
TRBV2	TRBJ2-2	few	NA	TGTGCCAGCAGTGGCCAGGGGGGGAACACCGGGGAGCTGTTTTTT	CASSGQGGNTGELFF
TRBV18	TRBJ2-7	NA	NA	TGTGCCAGCTCACCACCAGACACCTACGAGCAGTACTTC	CASSPPDTYEQYF
TRBV30	TRBJ1-5	NA	NA	TGTGCCTGGAGTGTAACCTCCGGTAGGGTGAAGTCCAATCAGCCCCAGCATTTT	CAWSVTSGRVKSNQPQHF
TRBV6-5	TRBJ2-1	NA	NA	TGTGCCAGCACCACGGGGACTGGGCTTAATGAGCAGTTCTTC	CASTTGTGLNEQFF
TRBV5-1	TRBJ2-5	NA	NA	TGCGCCAGCAGCTTGTTGGGGCGGTTCCAAGAGACCCAGTACTTC	CASSLLGRFQETQYF
TRBV4-3	TRBJ2-7	NA	NA	TGCGCCAGCAGCCAGGACTTGCTACCGACAGGGAGGAGCTACGAGCAGTACTTC	CASSQDLLPTGRSYEQYF
TRBV6-6	TRBJ1-1	once	NA	TGTGCCAGCAGTTTAACAGTGAACACTGAAGCTTTCTTT	CASSLTVNTEAFF
TRBV5-1	TRBJ2-3	NA	NA	TGCGCCAGCAGCTTGGCGAAAAGGAGCACAGATACGCAGTATTTT	CASSLAKRSTDTQYF
TRBV19	TRBJ1-3	NA	NA	TGTGCCAGTAGCGGCTGGACAGCGACTGGAAACACCATATATTTT	CASSGWTATGNTIYF
TRBV10-3	TRBJ1-6	NA	NA	TGTGCCATCAGTGAGTCGGGTTCAGGGCACCATAATTCACCCCTCCACTTT	CAISESGSGHHNSPLHF
TRBV6-5	TRBJ1-1	few	NA	TGTGCCAGCAGTCCGCGGGTGAACACTGAAGCTTTCTTT	CASSPRVNTEAFF
TRBV7-2	TRBJ1-1	NA	NA	TGTGCCAGCAGCCCCTCGAGGGGCACAGCTTTCTTT	CASSPSRGTAFF
TRBV9	TRBJ1-1	NA	NA	TGTGCCAGCAGCGTAGCTCCGGGCCAGGGAAACACTGAAGCTTTCTTT	CASSVAPGQGNTEAFF
TRBV6-6	TRBJ2-3	NA	NA	TGTGCCAGCAGTTACGAGGGAGATACGCAGTATTTT	CASSYEGDTQYF
TRBV5-4	TRBJ1-2	NA	NA	TGTGCCAGCAGCTTGGAGTTTTCCGGCTACACCTTC	CASSLEFSGYTF
TRBV6-5	TRBJ2-7	NA	NA	TGTGCCAGCAGTTACGCCCCCCCCAGGGACGCCTACGAGCAGTACTTC	CASSYAPPRDAYEQYF
TRBV25-1	TRBJ1-2	NA	NA	TGTGCCAGCAGTGGGTCGTGGAGGGGGAGCTATGGCTACACCTTC	CASSGSWRGSYGYTF
TRBV4-3	TRBJ2-3	NA	TRBD2	TGCGCCAGCAGGCAAAGCGGAAGCGGGGCAGATACGCAGTATTTT	CASRQSGSGADTQYF
TRBV18	TRBJ1-1	NA	NA	TGTGCCAGCTCACCATCGGGGGCGAAGACTGAAGCTTTCTTT	CASSPSGAKTEAFF
TRBV2	TRBJ1-4	NA	NA	TGTGCCAGCAGTGTGGCGCTTAATGAAAAACTGTTTTTT	CASSVALNEKLFF
TRBV11-2	TRBJ2-7	NA	TRBD2	TGTGCCAGCAGCTTAGAATCCCCACCCGGACTAGCGGGGGGGCTATACGAGCAGTACTTC	CASSLESPPGLAGGLYEQYF
TRBV5-4	TRBJ2-7	NA	TRBD1	TGTGCCAGCAGCTCGGGACAGGGATCCTACGAGCAGTACTTC	CASSSGQGSYEQYF
TRBV30	TRBJ2-2	NA	NA	TGTGCCTGGAGAAGGGGCCCTAACACCGGGGAGCTGTTTTTT	CAWRRGPNTGELFF